A selection of T cell receptor beta chains follows, all from one sample in a study of blood T cell repertoires in COVID-19. Method: immunoSEQ multiplex PCR; TCRdb's copy keeps in-frame clones and lacks some. The sample has around 140,000 clones; about 91% are singletons. What was sequenced was peripheral blood. The receptors originated from a human donor in a cohort sampled during active COVID-19. Each CDR3 is given with its conserved first and last residue. The order of the fields is J gene, V gene, D gene, clone size, CDR3 length, CDR3 protein, CDR3 DNA. D genes are given only for firm matches. Rows may omit the clone size; those that give it use once, few, many or a size class.

J: TRBJ2-2
V: TRBV19
D: -
size: -
length: 13
CDR3: CARGTASNRGAVF
DNA: TGTGCCAGGGGGACTGCCAGTAACCGGGGAGCTGTTTTT

J: TRBJ1-4
V: TRBV2
D: -
size: -
length: 16
CDR3: CASSEARSRANEKLFF
DNA: TGTGCCAGCAGTGAAGCGCGGAGCAGGGCTAATGAAAAACTGTTTTTT

J: TRBJ2-6
V: TRBV30
D: -
size: -
length: 13
CDR3: CAWRRAGANVLTF
DNA: TGTGCCTGGAGGAGGGCTGGGGCCAACGTCCTGACTTTC

J: TRBJ1-3
V: TRBV7-2
D: TRBD1
size: -
length: 15
CDR3: CASSLRGRTGNTIYF
DNA: TGTGCCAGCAGCTTAAGGGGGCGGACTGGAAACACCATATATTTT

J: TRBJ2-1
V: TRBV6-6
D: TRBD2
size: -
length: 15
CDR3: CASSWGLAGDNEQFF
DNA: TGTGCCAGCAGTTGGGGACTAGCGGGGGACAATGAGCAGTTCTTC

J: TRBJ1-5
V: TRBV5-4
D: TRBD1
size: -
length: 14
CDR3: CASSGRQGDQPQHF
DNA: TGTGCCAGCAGCGGACGACAGGGGGATCAGCCCCAGCATTTT

J: TRBJ1-6
V: TRBV19
D: -
size: -
length: 14
CDR3: CASIGRTYNSPLHF
DNA: TGTGCCAGTATCGGGAGGACCTATAATTCACCCCTCCACTTT

J: TRBJ1-1
V: TRBV6-2/TRBV6-3
D: -
size: -
length: 14
CDR3: CASSYRGMNTEAFF
DNA: TGTGCCAGCAGTTACCGGGGGATGAACACTGAAGCTTTCTTT

J: TRBJ1-2
V: TRBV5-1
D: TRBD1
size: -
length: 15
CDR3: CASSLVEGGGYGYTF
DNA: TGCGCCAGCAGCTTGGTTGAAGGGGGCGGATATGGCTACACCTTC

J: TRBJ2-1
V: TRBV5-6
D: TRBD1
size: -
length: 15
CDR3: CASSLGTGYYNEQFF
DNA: TGTGCCAGCAGCTTGGGGACAGGTTACTACAATGAGCAGTTCTTC

J: TRBJ1-2
V: TRBV7-9
D: -
size: -
length: 14
CDR3: CASSLDQPTYGYTF
DNA: TGTGCCAGCAGCTTAGATCAACCTACCTATGGCTACACCTTC

J: TRBJ1-4
V: TRBV2
D: -
size: -
length: 13
CDR3: CASSEPLNEKLFF
DNA: TGTGCCAGCAGTGAACCCCTTAATGAAAAACTGTTTTTT

J: TRBJ2-2
V: TRBV9
D: -
size: -
length: 15
CDR3: CASSEAPGNTGELFF
DNA: TGTGCCAGCAGCGAGGCCCCCGGGAATACCGGGGAGCTGTTTTTT

J: TRBJ1-1
V: TRBV19
D: -
size: few
length: 12
CDR3: CASSTRDTEAFF
DNA: TGTGCCAGTAGTACTCGAGACACTGAAGCTTTCTTT

J: TRBJ1-2
V: TRBV25-1
D: -
size: -
length: 13
CDR3: CASSEWAGFGYTF
DNA: TGTGCCAGCAGTGAATGGGCAGGGTTCGGCTACACCTTC

J: TRBJ1-5
V: TRBV4-3
D: -
size: -
length: 16
CDR3: CASSQDLQGGGQPQHF
DNA: TGCGCCAGCAGCCAAGATTTGCAGGGAGGGGGTCAGCCCCAGCATTTT

J: TRBJ2-3
V: TRBV30
D: -
size: once
length: 15
CDR3: CAWSETGAGADTQYF
DNA: TGTGCCTGGAGTGAGACAGGGGCGGGGGCAGATACGCAGTATTTT

J: TRBJ2-5
V: TRBV4-1
D: TRBD1
size: -
length: 16
CDR3: CASSQEPGGSGETQYF
DNA: TGCGCCAGCAGCCAAGAACCAGGGGGCAGTGGGGAGACCCAGTACTTC

J: TRBJ2-5
V: TRBV4-2
D: -
size: -
length: 13
CDR3: CASSLRRGETQYF
DNA: TGTGCCAGCAGCCTTCGAAGGGGAGAGACCCAGTACTTC

J: TRBJ2-1
V: TRBV7-9
D: TRBD2
size: -
length: 16
CDR3: CASSGQTSGGYNEQFF
DNA: TGTGCCAGCAGCGGCCAGACTAGCGGGGGGTACAATGAGCAGTTCTTC

J: TRBJ2-5
V: TRBV5-1
D: TRBD2
size: -
length: 16
CDR3: CASSLGSSGAIETQYF
DNA: TGCGCCAGCAGCTTAGGGTCTAGCGGGGCCATAGAGACCCAGTACTTC

J: TRBJ2-2
V: TRBV6-2/TRBV6-3
D: -
size: -
length: 14
CDR3: CASSLAPNTGELFF
DNA: TGTGCCAGCAGTTTGGCCCCGAACACCGGGGAGCTGTTTTTT

J: TRBJ2-7
V: TRBV18
D: -
size: -
length: 16
CDR3: CASSPQPQGIHYEQYF
DNA: TGTGCCAGCTCACCACAGCCGCAGGGCATTCACTACGAGCAGTACTTC

J: TRBJ2-7
V: TRBV10-3
D: TRBD2
size: few
length: 14
CDR3: CAISEPSRGNEQYF
DNA: TGTGCCATCAGTGAGCCTTCGCGGGGGAACGAGCAGTACTTC

J: TRBJ1-6
V: TRBV19
D: -
size: once
length: 16
CDR3: CASSYDTSSYNSPLHF
DNA: TGTGCCAGTAGCTACGACACCAGCTCCTATAATTCACCCCTCCACTTT

J: TRBJ1-2
V: TRBV6-4
D: TRBD1
size: -
length: 12
CDR3: CASGQESYGYTF
DNA: TGTGCCAGCGGACAGGAGTCATATGGCTACACCTTC

J: TRBJ1-1
V: TRBV7-9
D: -
size: few
length: 14
CDR3: CASSPLGGNTEAFF
DNA: TGTGCCAGCAGCCCCTTGGGGGGGAACACTGAAGCTTTCTTT

J: TRBJ2-2
V: TRBV14
D: TRBD2
size: -
length: 22
CDR3: CASSQDLWLAGEAPTDTGELFF
DNA: TGTGCCAGCAGCCAAGATCTGTGGCTAGCGGGGGAGGCACCAACAGACACCGGGGAGCTGTTTTTT

J: TRBJ1-5
V: TRBV6-2/TRBV6-3
D: -
size: -
length: 15
CDR3: CASSYWEGGARPQHF
DNA: TGTGCCAGCAGTTACTGGGAGGGGGGGGCGCGGCCCCAGCATTTT

J: TRBJ1-3
V: TRBV30
D: -
size: once
length: 12
CDR3: CAWSVFRNTIYF
DNA: TGTGCCTGGAGTGTATTTAGAAACACCATATATTTT

J: TRBJ1-6
V: TRBV30
D: TRBD1
size: few
length: 13
CDR3: CAWRGQGNSPLHF
DNA: TGTGCCTGGAGGGGACAGGGAAATTCACCCCTCCACTTT

J: TRBJ1-2
V: TRBV5-1
D: -
size: many
length: 15
CDR3: CASSFNSAGDGGYTF
DNA: TGCGCCAGCAGCTTTAATAGTGCAGGGGACGGTGGCTACACCTTC

J: TRBJ1-2
V: TRBV13
D: -
size: -
length: 15
CDR3: CASSSTTHGLGGYTF
DNA: TGTGCCAGCAGCTCTACCACCCACGGGTTAGGTGGCTACACCTTC

J: TRBJ2-5
V: TRBV15
D: TRBD1
size: -
length: 16
CDR3: CATSYGPTGVLETQYF
DNA: TGTGCCACCAGCTATGGCCCTACAGGGGTTTTAGAGACCCAGTACTTC

J: TRBJ1-3
V: TRBV7-8
D: TRBD1
size: few
length: 17
CDR3: CASSSAGGGLRGNTIYF
DNA: TGTGCCAGCAGCTCAGCAGGGGGAGGGCTGCGGGGAAACACCATATATTTT

J: TRBJ2-7
V: TRBV12-3/TRBV12-4
D: -
size: -
length: 13
CDR3: CASSMTSSYEQYF
DNA: TGTGCCAGCAGCATGACTAGCTCCTACGAGCAGTACTTC

J: TRBJ1-1
V: TRBV10-3
D: TRBD1
size: -
length: 16
CDR3: CAISGTAIISTTEAFF
DNA: TGTGCCATCAGCGGGACAGCAATTATTAGTACCACTGAAGCTTTCTTT

J: TRBJ1-2
V: TRBV12-3/TRBV12-4
D: -
size: -
length: 13
CDR3: CASTLGQLAGYTF
DNA: TGTGCCAGCACCCTAGGCCAGTTGGCGGGCTACACCTTC

J: TRBJ2-7
V: TRBV19
D: TRBD1
size: -
length: 14
CDR3: CASSIGTVPGEQYF
DNA: TGTGCCAGTAGTATTGGGACAGTCCCGGGTGAGCAGTACTTC

J: TRBJ1-2
V: TRBV5-8
D: TRBD1
size: -
length: 13
CDR3: CASSVTGVYGYTF
DNA: TGTGCCAGCAGCGTAACAGGGGTCTATGGCTACACCTTC